This T cell receptor beta chain was identified during a study of spatial heterogeneity in lung cancer. Study-wide results and limits: Tumors with more nonsynonymous mutations had more expanded intratumoral alpha and beta TCRs. Ubiquitous and regional expanded TCR counts tracked ubiquitous and regional nonsynonymous mutations, respectively.

As to time point: sample taken at primary tumor resection. Tumor, nontumor lung or frozen PBMC supplied whole RNA that was sequenced unsorted. The CDR3 covers 19 residues. Germline trimming cut 5 bases from V and 0 bases from J; bases unmatched to any gene: 11. In germline, CDR1 is SGHTA, CDR2 FQGNSA. TCRdb ran MiXCR on the 5' RACE reads and lists one entry per CDR3 protein. The table lists roughly 18,000 distinct CDR3 sequences, roughly 7% of them singletons. A note on this clonotype: Its cognate antigen is unknown.

Sample: lung tumor tissue, taken at surgery. This clonotype was obtained from a female donor with early-stage non-small cell lung cancer. The chain links TRBV7-2 to TRBJ2-4; 12 positions agree with TRBD2. CDR3 protein: CASSPLVRTSGIAKNIQYF. The DNA for the CDR3 is TGTGCCAGCAGCCCCCTCGTCAGGACTAGCGGGATAGCCAAAAACATTCAGTACTTC.